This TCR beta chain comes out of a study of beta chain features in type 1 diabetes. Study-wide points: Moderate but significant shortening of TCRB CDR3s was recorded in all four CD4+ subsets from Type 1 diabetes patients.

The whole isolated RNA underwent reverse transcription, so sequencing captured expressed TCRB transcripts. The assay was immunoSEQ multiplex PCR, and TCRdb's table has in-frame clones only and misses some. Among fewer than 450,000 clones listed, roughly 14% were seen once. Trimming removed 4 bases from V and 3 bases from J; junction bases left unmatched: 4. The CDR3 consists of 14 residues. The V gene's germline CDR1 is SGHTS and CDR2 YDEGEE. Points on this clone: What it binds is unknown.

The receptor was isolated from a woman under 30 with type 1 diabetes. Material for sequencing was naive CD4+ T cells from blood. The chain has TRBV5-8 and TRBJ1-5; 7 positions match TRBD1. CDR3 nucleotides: TGTGCCAGCAGCCCGGGACAGTTCAATCAGCCCCAGCATTTT. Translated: CASSPGQFNQPQHF.